This T cell receptor beta chain was sequenced for a study of shared clonotypes between healthy human individuals. The method was immunoSEQ multiplex PCR; TCRdb's version includes in-frame clones alone and lacks a portion of them. The sample records some 1,400,000 clones, around 97% being singletons. Only Caucasian adults living in Nashville, Tennessee made up the donor group. Turning to this clone: Antigen unknown.

V shed 4 bases and J shed 7 bases, with 19 bases lying between them. The CDR3 sequence is 15 residues long. Germline V gene sequence: CDR1 SGHRS, CDR2 YFSETQ. Study-level points and caveats: Exclusively blood specimens were collected; tissue repertoires likely differ.

Sequenced input: naive CD4+ T cells sorted from blood. Subset meaning: CD45RA+ positively selected. The chain uses TRBV5-1 and TRBJ2-3; possibly TRBD2 for D (7 bases). The source is a man aged 25-40 years in good health. In nucleotides, the CDR3 is TGCGCCAGCAGCACCCGGGGAGGGGGAGCGAATACGCAGTATTTT. Translated: CASSTRGGGANTQYF.